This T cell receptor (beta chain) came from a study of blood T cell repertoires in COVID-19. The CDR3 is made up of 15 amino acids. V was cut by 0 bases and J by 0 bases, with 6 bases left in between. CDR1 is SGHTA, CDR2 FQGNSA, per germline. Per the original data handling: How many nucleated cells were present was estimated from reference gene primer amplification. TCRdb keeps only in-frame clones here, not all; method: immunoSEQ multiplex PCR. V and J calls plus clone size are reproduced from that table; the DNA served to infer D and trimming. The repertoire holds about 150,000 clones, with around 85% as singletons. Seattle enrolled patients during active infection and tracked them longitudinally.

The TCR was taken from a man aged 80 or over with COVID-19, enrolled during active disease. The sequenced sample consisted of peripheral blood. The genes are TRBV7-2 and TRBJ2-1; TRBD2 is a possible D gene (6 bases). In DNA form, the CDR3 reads TGTGCCAGCAGCTTAGCCGGGAGCTCCTACAATGAGCAGTTCTTC. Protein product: CASSLAGSSYNEQFF.